This T cell receptor beta chain was identified during a study of identical twins. Template switching (which added a universal primer site) was used, and cDNA carried unique molecular identifiers. TCRdb used MiXCR to reprocess the 5' RACE reads, holding one entry per CDR3 protein. The table shows about 240,000 distinct CDR3 sequences, with more than 9% occurring only once. V was clipped by 7 bases and J by 3 bases; unmatched bases: 2. Germline V gene lookup returns CDR1 SQVTM and CDR2 ANQGSEA. This CDR3 comprises 12 residues. This receptor was identified in a man aged 45 to 65 in good health. This chain connects TRBV29-1 to TRBJ2-1; TRBD2 matches 8 bases. Sequenced material: memory T cells sorted from blood. The CDR3 region is CSATSGYNEQFF. Here the CDR3 DNA reads TGCAGCGCTACTAGCGGCTACAATGAGCAGTTCTTC.